A single sample gave rise to the 25 T cell receptor beta chains below, sequenced in a study of CD8 T cells in Susac syndrome (dated by TCRdb to between 2018 and 2021). The library was made by the immunoSEQ multiplex PCR assay. RNA was extracted with the RNeasy kit and roughly 0.5 to 1 ug was reverse transcribed using random hexamers. TCRdb reanalyzed the raw reads on its own, using fastp at Q25 for trimming and MiXCR for clone calling, and kept in-frame beta chains. For every CDR3 protein sequence, its rows merge into one entry that carries the most common genes and DNA. This sample comprises about 180,000 distinct CDR3 sequences, roughly 94% of them detected only once. The ten biggest clones cover 0.09% to 0.1% of the sample. The sequenced sample consisted of CD4+ T cells from PBMCs. These receptors came from a human donor with Susac syndrome.

V is TRBV19 and J is TRBJ2-1; maybe TRBD2 (5 bases). The germline V gene encodes CDR1 LNHDA and CDR2 SQIVND (reference sequence). V lost 7 bases, J lost 0 bases, and 10 bases lay in between. This CDR3 has 14 amino acids. CDR3 residues: CASNPRDSYNEQFF. The CDR3 DNA reads as TGTGCCAGTAACCCTCGGGACTCCTACAATGAGCAGTTCTTC.

CDR3 sequence (DNA): TGTGCCAGCAGGGAGACAGGGGCTGGCACCGGGGAGCTGTTTTTT. This codes for CASRETGAGTGELFF. The chain links TRBV6-1 to TRBJ2-2, with TRBD1 matching over 8 bases. The CDR3 runs 15 residues. V was pared by 6 bases and J by 4 bases, with 7 bases of the junction left unmatched. Germline V gene lookup returns CDR1 MNHNS and CDR2 SASEGT.

The J gene is TRBJ1-2, the V gene TRBV9; D not certain. Germline V lookup: CDR1 SGDLS, CDR2 YYNGEE. V gave up 0 bases and J gave up 7 bases, with 7 bases separating them. The CDR3 is 12 residues long. The CDR3 nucleotides read TGTGCCAGCAGCGTAGGGACGCGTGGCTACACCTTC. Its translation: CASSVGTRGYTF. The full variable domain, completed using reference TRBV9 and TRBJ1-2, is DSGVTQTPKHLITATGQRVTLRCSPRSGDLSVYWYQQSLDQGLQFLIQYYNGEERAKGNILERFSAQQFPDLHSELNLSSLELGDSALYFCASSVGTRGYTFGSGTRLTVV.

This clonotype appeared a single time. In DNA, the CDR3 is TGTGCCATCAGTGAGTCGTTAGCGGGGGGGAAAGGCAATGAGCAGTTCTTC. Translating gives CAISESLAGGKGNEQFF. The rearrangement joins TRBV10-3 to TRBJ2-1, with 11 bases fitting TRBD2. J was trimmed by 6 bases and V by 0 bases; bases with no gene match: 7. Germline CDR1 ENHRY, CDR2 SYGVKD. The CDR3 is 17 residues long.

V gene TRBV4-3 combines with J gene TRBJ2-2; D may be TRBD1 (6 bases). CDR3 length: 16 residues. Germline assignment: CDR1 LGHNA and CDR2 YSLEER. V dropped 6 bases and J dropped 7 bases, with 21 bases sitting between them. Here the CDR3 DNA reads TGCGCCAGCAGTGAATCCGGGACACAAAACCGCGGGGAGCTGTTTTTT. Its translation is CASSESGTQNRGELFF.

V usage is TRBV18 and J usage is TRBJ1-4, with D hard to call. Trimming left V 6 bases short and J 3 bases short, with 14 bases between. This CDR3 is built from 15 residues. CDR1 KGHSH and CDR2 LQKENI come from the germline V gene. The DNA of the CDR3 is TGTGCCAGCTCTCCCCCCGGCGTGCCTAATGAAAAACTGTTTTTT. It translates to CASSPPGVPNEKLFF.

The V and J genes are TRBV5-1 and TRBJ1-2; 7 nucleotides align to TRBD1. The V segment lost 2 bases and the J segment 8 bases; nucleotides outside the gene matches: 6. Germline V gene lookup returns CDR1 SGHRS and CDR2 YFSETQ. The CDR3 covers 13 residues. This chain's CDR3 is CASSFGQEGGYTF. The CDR3 nucleotides read TGCGCCAGCAGCTTCGGACAGGAGGGGGGCTACACCTTC.

The chain links TRBV7-2 to TRBJ2-4; 9 positions match TRBD1. With V trimmed by 2 bases and J by 8 bases, 13 bases remained unmatched. The germline V gene encodes CDR1 SGHTA and CDR2 FQGNSA. The CDR3 sequence is 17 residues long. CDR3 nucleotides: TGTGCCAGCAGCTTACATTCCTTCAGGACAGGGGCGGACATTCAGTACTTC. Encoded protein: CASSLHSFRTGADIQYF.

This chain links TRBV20-1 with TRBJ2-3; TRBD2 aligns across 15 bases. Germline V lookup: CDR1 DFQATT, CDR2 SNEGSKA (reference sequence). Germline trimming cut 5 bases from V and 6 bases from J; bases unmatched to any gene: 3. The CDR3 is 14 amino acids. This CDR3 is CSAYGTSGRDTQYF. CDR3 DNA: TGCAGTGCTTATGGGACTAGCGGGAGGGATACGCAGTATTTT.

The V gene is TRBV20-1, the J gene TRBJ2-5; 7 nucleotides align to TRBD2. V shed 7 bases, J shed 5 bases, and the junction held 10 bases outside the gene matches. This CDR3 spans 13 amino acids. Germline V gene lookup returns CDR1 DFQATT and CDR2 SNEGSKA (reference sequence). CDR3 in amino acids: CSGRGGSLETQYF. The CDR3 coding sequence is TGCAGTGGACGAGGCGGGAGTTTGGAGACCCAGTACTTC.

This clonotype was observed a single time. CDR3 region: CSGSQGVRSTEAFF. As DNA, the CDR3 is TGCAGCGGTTCCCAGGGGGTGCGGAGCACTGAAGCTTTCTTT. J is TRBJ1-1 and V is TRBV29-1; TRBD1 agrees at 7 bases. Germline assignment: CDR1 SQVTM and CDR2 ANQGSEA. Trimming at V came to 7 bases and at J to 4 bases, leaving 12 bases not matched to a gene. The CDR3 covers 14 residues.

The gene calls are TRBV10-3 and TRBJ1-2; tentatively, D is TRBD1 (5 bases). Germline CDR1 and CDR2: ENHRY and SYGVKD. The CDR3 loop spans 14 amino acids. V lost 6 bases, J lost 8 bases, and 19 bases lay in between. The CDR3 nucleotides are TGTGCCATCAGCGACCTCCCCGGGGCTGAAGGCTACACCTTC. It is translated as CAISDLPGAEGYTF.

This chain joins TRBV23-1 and TRBJ1-2, with D possibly being TRBD1 (6 bases). TRBV23-1 counts as an open reading frame of uncertain function. The CDR3 has 19 amino acids. V dropped 0 bases and J dropped 0 bases, with 20 bases sitting between them. In DNA, the CDR3 is TGCGCCAGCAGTCAATCTGGCAGGGGATTGCGGCCAGCTAACTATGGCTACACCTTC. This gives the protein CASSQSGRGLRPANYGYTF.

The rearrangement links TRBV18 to TRBJ2-1; a weak D match, TRBD1 (6 bases). The CDR3 consists of 15 residues. Trimming shortened V by 3 bases and J by 5 bases, and 14 bases separated the two germline ends. CDR1 and CDR2 from the germline V gene are KGHSH and LQKENI. In nucleotides, the CDR3 is TGTGCCAGCTCACCGGGGGCCCCTCTTAACAATGAGCAGTTCTTC. Translated: CASSPGAPLNNEQFF.

This clonotype was picked up one time. The chain recombines TRBV21-1 with TRBJ2-7; the table gives TRBD1 as D, unverified against the DNA. TRBV21-1 is annotated as a pseudogene. This CDR3 contains 12 residues. The CDR3: CASSKRGDEQYF. Written as DNA, the CDR3 is TGTGCCAGCAGCAAAAGAGGGGACGAGCAGTACTTC.

A word on this clonotype: The junction does not match germline at one end; this may be a read error. The chain recombines TRBV9 with TRBJ2-1; 9 bases map to TRBD2. This CDR3 has 15 amino acids. The germline V gene encodes CDR1 SGDLS and CDR2 YYNGEE. In DNA form, the CDR3 reads TGTGCCAGCAGCGGCACCGGGACTAGCTACAATGAGCAGTTTTTC. It specifies CASSGTGTSYNEQFF.

The CDR3 region has the DNA TGTGCCAGCAGCGGATTGGGCACAGATACGCAGTATTTT. Protein product: CASSGLGTDTQYF. V is TRBV9 and J is TRBJ2-3; D gene ambiguous. Germline assignment: CDR1 SGDLS and CDR2 YYNGEE. With 3 bases removed from V and 1 base from J, the gap between germline ends came to 6 bases. The CDR3 is 13 residues long.

V and J are TRBV28 and TRBJ2-7; perhaps TRBD1 as D (6 bases). The CDR3 contains 15 residues. The ends were cut back, 6 bases at V and 3 bases at J, with 18 bases in the middle. CDR1 and CDR2 from the germline V gene are MDHEN and SYDVKM. In nucleotides, the CDR3 is TGTGCCAGCAGCTCGGCTAGGGGGAGCTTCTACGAGCAGTACTTC. The encoded protein is CASSSARGSFYEQYF. Full variable domain (missing parts from reference TRBV28 and TRBJ2-7): DVKVTQSSRYLVKRTGEKVFLECVQDMDHENMFWYRQDPGLGLRLIYFSYDVKMKEKGDIPEGYSVSREKKERFSLILESASTNQTSMYLCASSSARGSFYEQYFGPGTRLTVT.

The J gene is TRBJ2-3, the V gene TRBV28, with 9 nucleotides matching TRBD1. Germline assignment: CDR1 MDHEN and CDR2 SYDVKM. The V segment lost 6 bases and the J segment 5 bases; nucleotides outside the gene matches: 6. CDR3 length: 14 residues. The CDR3, as DNA: TGTGCCAGCAGCCGCGGACAGGGGAGAGATACGCAGTATTTT. Translating it yields CASSRGQGRDTQYF.

The chain employs TRBV2 and TRBJ1-2; unclear D gene. There are 14 residues in the CDR3. Trimming left V 9 bases short and J 5 bases short, with 19 bases between. Germline CDR1 reads SNHLY; CDR2 reads FYNNEI. CDR3 DNA: TGTGCCAGTTCCTTTGACCGGAGTACGTATGGCTACACCTTC. Translated, it gives CASSFDRSTYGYTF.

The chain couples TRBV2 to TRBJ2-4; D gene unclear. The germline V gene encodes CDR1 SNHLY and CDR2 FYNNEI. The CDR3 is made up of 15 amino acids. Deletions cut 7 bases from V and 0 bases from J, with 13 bases between. The CDR3 nucleotides read TGTGCCAGCACCTCCGACTCATCAGCCAAAAACATTCAGTACTTC. Encoded protein: CASTSDSSAKNIQYF.

This CDR3 is CSARGAKNIQYF. For the CDR3, the DNA is TGCAGTGCTAGGGGAGCCAAAAACATTCAGTACTTC. The rearrangement links TRBV20-1 to TRBJ2-4; no firm D call. This CDR3 contains 12 residues. Trimming took off 3 bases at V and 0 bases at J, with 3 bases between the two ends. The germline V gene has CDR1 DFQATT and CDR2 SNEGSKA (reference sequence).

The chain links TRBV20-1 to TRBJ1-1; D not resolved. Between the trimmed V and J ends, which lost 0 bases and 2 bases, there was a span of 7 bases. CDR3 size: 13 residues. Germline V gene sequence: CDR1 DFQATT, CDR2 SNEGSKA (reference sequence). Here the CDR3 DNA reads TGCAGTGCTAGAGAGCCATCTAACACTGAAGCTTTCTTT. Its protein is CSAREPSNTEAFF.

This sequence joins TRBV7-9 and TRBJ2-2; D may be TRBD1 (6 bases). CDR3 length equals 13 residues. Germline CDR1 SEHNR, CDR2 FQNEAQ (reference sequence). V was clipped by 4 bases and J by 4 bases, with 7 bases between them. The CDR3 sequence: CASSSRGTGELFF. CDR3 nucleotide sequence: TGTGCCAGCAGCTCCAGGGGCACCGGGGAGCTGTTTTTT.

This chain uses TRBV5-1 with TRBJ2-2; TRBD1 matches 11 bases. The CDR3 covers 15 residues. Germline V gene data show CDR1 as SGHRS and CDR2 as YFSETQ. V shed 4 bases and J 5 bases; nucleotides not matched to a gene: 4. CDR3 protein: CASSPGQGATGELFF. In DNA form, the CDR3 reads TGCGCCAGCAGCCCAGGACAGGGGGCGACCGGGGAGCTGTTTTTT.